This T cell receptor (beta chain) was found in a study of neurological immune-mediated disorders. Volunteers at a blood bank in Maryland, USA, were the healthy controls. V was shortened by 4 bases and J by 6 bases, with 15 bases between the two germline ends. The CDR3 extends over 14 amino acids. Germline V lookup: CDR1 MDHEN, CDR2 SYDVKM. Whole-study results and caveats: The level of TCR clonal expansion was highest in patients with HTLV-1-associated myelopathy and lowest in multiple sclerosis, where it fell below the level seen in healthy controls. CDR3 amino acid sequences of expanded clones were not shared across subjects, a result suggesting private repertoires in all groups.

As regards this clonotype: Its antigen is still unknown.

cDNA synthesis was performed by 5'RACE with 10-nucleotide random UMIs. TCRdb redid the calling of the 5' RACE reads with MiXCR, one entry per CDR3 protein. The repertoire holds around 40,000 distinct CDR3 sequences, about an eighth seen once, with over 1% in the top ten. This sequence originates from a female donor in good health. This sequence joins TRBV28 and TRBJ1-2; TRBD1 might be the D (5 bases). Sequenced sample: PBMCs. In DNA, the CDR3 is TGTGCCAGCAGTTCGTCGGGACGCCGGAATGGCTACACCTTC. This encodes CASSSSGRRNGYTF.